This entry lists 26 T cell receptor beta chains sequenced from one sample in a study of T-cell memory formation after mild COVID-19. TCRdb itself ran the 5' RACE reads through MiXCR, one entry per CDR3 protein. Here the sample spans 89,000 or so distinct CDR3 sequences, roughly 12% being singletons. The sequencing input was PBMCs or a T cell subset sorted from them (not recorded which). Receptors were obtained from a man in his late teens or twenties who had mild COVID-19 (a few samples of this study predate the infection). Cell type and time point are not known.

In DNA, the CDR3 is TGTGCCAGCAGCTTACCGGGACTAGGGGAAAATGAGCAGTTCTTC. As protein: CASSLPGLGENEQFF. The rearrangement uses TRBV11-2 and TRBJ2-1; 8 bases align to TRBD2. Germline V CDR1 and CDR2: SGHAT, FQNNGV. This CDR3 has 15 amino acids. The J segment lost 7 bases and the V segment lost 2 bases, leaving 7 bases of the junction unmatched.

This clonotype has more than one count but fewer than ten. The chain uses TRBV7-2 and TRBJ2-3, with a tentative D call TRBD1 (5 bases). This CDR3 spans 13 amino acids. CDR1 is SGHTA and CDR2 is FQGNSA in the germline V gene. V lost 6 bases and J 4 bases, leaving 11 bases between the germline ends. The DNA of the CDR3 is TGTGCCAGCAGGTACCCGACAGCAGATACGCAGTATTTT. Translation: CASRYPTADTQYF. The whole variable domain, remainder taken from reference TRBV7-2 and TRBJ2-3, is GAGVSQSPSNKVTEKGKDVELRCDPISGHTALYWYRQSLGQGLEFLIYFQGNSAPDKSGLPSDRFSAERTGGSVSTLTIQRTQQEDSAVYLCASRYPTADTQYFGPGTRLTVL.

The genes are TRBV10-3 and TRBJ2-3; D not certain. V was clipped by 3 bases and J by 6 bases, with 10 bases between them. The CDR3 consists of 13 residues. Looked up from germline, CDR1 is ENHRY and CDR2 is SYGVKD. The CDR3 protein is CAISEGSFDTQYF. The CDR3 DNA reads as TGTGCCATCAGTGAAGGGTCTTTCGATACGCAGTATTTT.

The chain uses TRBV7-9 and TRBJ1-1; the D gene is possibly TRBD1 (6 bases). Per germline, CDR1 SEHNR and CDR2 FQNEAQ (reference sequence). This CDR3 is built from 12 residues. V shed 5 bases and J shed 7 bases, with 11 bases lying between them. The CDR3 loop is CASSTRTDEAFF. The DNA of the CDR3 is TGTGCCAGCAGCACCCGGACAGATGAAGCTTTCTTT.

The V and J genes are TRBV4-1 and TRBJ2-3, with D maybe TRBD2 (7 bases). The CDR3 consists of 16 residues. Germline values: CDR1 MGHRA, CDR2 YSYEKL. Trimming took 2 bases from V and 2 from J, leaving 14 bases between them. The CDR3 region is CASSQFPRGATDTQYF. The CDR3 DNA reads TGCGCCAGCAGCCAATTCCCCCGGGGGGCCACAGATACGCAGTATTTT.

The rearrangement links TRBV4-2 to TRBJ2-7; D is possibly TRBD2 (6 bases). This CDR3 contains 15 residues. V lost 6 bases to trimming and J lost 2 bases, with 17 bases between them. Germline CDR1 reads LGHNA; CDR2 reads YNFKEQ. The CDR3 region has the DNA TGTGCCAGCAGACCCGAAATAGCGGTTGCCTACGAGCAGTACTTC. As protein: CASRPEIAVAYEQYF.

The chain is built from TRBV10-2 and TRBJ2-1, with 11 bases fitting TRBD2. There are 16 residues in the CDR3. Germline trimming cut 3 bases from V and 5 bases from J; bases unmatched to any gene: 6. Germline-derived CDR1 and CDR2 are WSHSY and SAAADI. DNA of the CDR3: TGCGCCAGCAGTGACGTGGGGACTAGCGGAAACAATGAGCAGTTCTTC. Its protein product is CASSDVGTSGNNEQFF.

This clonotype has a count of ten or more. The CDR3 DNA is TGTGCCAGCAGTTACGGAGCCGGGAAAGAGACCCAGTACTTC. As protein: CASSYGAGKETQYF. The gene calls are TRBV6-5 and TRBJ2-5; TRBD2 is a possible D gene (5 bases). Trimming cost V 2 bases and J 3 bases, with 10 bases left between them. The CDR3 contains 14 residues. Germline V gene sequence: CDR1 MNHEY, CDR2 SVGAGI.

The chain links TRBV11-2 to TRBJ1-3; D remains unclear. Germline CDR1 reads SGHAT; CDR2 reads FQNNGV. The CDR3 covers 11 residues. Trimming stripped 4 bases from V and 14 bases from J, with 12 bases between. The CDR3 spells CASSSGSAVYF. The CDR3, as DNA: TGTGCCAGCAGCTCCGGGTCCGCCGTATATTTT.

This clonotype showed up just a few times. The chain uses TRBV7-9 and TRBJ1-2, with TRBD1 identical over 7 bases. CDR1 and CDR2 (germline): SEHNR, FQNEAQ (reference sequence). The CDR3 covers 13 residues. With 8 bases clipped from V and 3 bases from J, the junction kept 6 bases outside the gene matches. CDR3 amino acids: CASDRVKDYGYTF. CDR3 DNA sequence: TGTGCCAGCGACAGGGTAAAGGACTATGGCTACACCTTC.

The chain has TRBV7-3 and TRBJ2-5, with D perhaps TRBD2 (5 bases). The CDR3 consists of 15 residues. Germline-derived CDR1 and CDR2 are SGHTA and FQGTGA. Trimming took 3 bases from V and 4 from J, leaving 15 bases between them. The CDR3 spells CASSFEGLAGETQYF. The CDR3 nucleotides read TGTGCCAGCAGCTTCGAAGGGCTAGCAGGAGAGACCCAGTACTTC.

J is TRBJ2-5 and V is TRBV24-1; no reliable D call. V lost 4 bases, J lost 0 bases, and 11 bases lay in between. CDR1 and CDR2 from the germline V gene are KGHDR and SFDVKD. CDR3 length: 15 amino acids. The CDR3 loop is CATSEVGRYQETQYF. In DNA, the CDR3 is TGTGCCACCAGTGAGGTTGGACGGTACCAAGAGACCCAGTACTTC.

This clonotype was observed a handful of times. This sequence joins TRBV3-1 and TRBJ2-5, with 9 bases matching TRBD2. The trim removed 5 bases at V and 6 bases at J, leaving 10 bases unmatched. Germline assignment: CDR1 LGHDT and CDR2 YNNKEL (reference sequence). The CDR3 is 15 residues long. The chain's CDR3 is CASSSAGGGRKTQYF. The CDR3 nucleotides read TGTGCCAGCAGCTCCGCGGGGGGGGGGCGAAAGACCCAGTACTTC.

This clonotype was seen only a few times. The rearrangement links TRBV7-9 to TRBJ1-1; D not resolved. CDR3 length: 11 amino acids. V dropped 2 bases and J dropped 7 bases, with 5 bases sitting between them. CDR1 and CDR2 (germline): SEHNR, FQNEAQ (reference sequence). CDR3 DNA: TGTGCCAGCAGCTTACAAAATGAAGCTTTCTTT. It is translated as CASSLQNEAFF.

This clonotype was detected a few times. This chain joins TRBV11-2 and TRBJ2-7; D remains ambiguous. CDR3 length: 13 residues. Trimming pared 5 bases from V and 1 base from J, leaving 9 bases between. In germline, CDR1 is SGHAT, CDR2 FQNNGV. CDR3 in amino acids: CASSTTRSYEQYF. For the CDR3, the DNA is TGTGCCAGCAGCACGACGAGATCCTACGAGCAGTACTTC. Combining the CDR3 with reference TRBV11-2 and TRBJ2-7 gives the whole variable domain EAGVAQSPRYKIIEKRQSVAFWCNPISGHATLYWYQQILGQGPKLLIQFQNNGVVDDSQLPKDRFSAERLKGVDSTLKIQPAKLEDSAVYLCASSTTRSYEQYFGPGTRLTVT.

This chain links TRBV7-8 with TRBJ2-7, with TRBD1 matching 9 bases. In germline, CDR1 is SGHVS, CDR2 FQNEAQ. This CDR3 is built from 16 residues. V gave up 5 bases and J gave up 2 bases; unmatched junction bases: 10. The CDR3 DNA reads as TGTGCCAGCAGCCACCTTACAGGGGGCGCCCCCTACGAGCAGTACGTC. Translating it yields CASSHLTGGAPYEQYV.

In this sample, this clonotype turned up a few times. This chain links TRBV27 with TRBJ2-7; 7 bases match TRBD2. After removal of 5 bases from V and 6 bases from J, the junction contained 10 bases not matched to a gene. Per germline, CDR1 MNHEY and CDR2 SMNVEV (reference sequence). This CDR3 has 14 amino acids. CDR3 DNA sequence: TGTGCCAGCAGTCTCCTAGCGGACCTGACCGAGCAGTACTTC. Protein product: CASSLLADLTEQYF.

J is TRBJ2-5 and V is TRBV7-8, with D perhaps TRBD2 (5 bases). Germline V gene sequence: CDR1 SGHVS, CDR2 FQNEAQ. The V and J ends lost 5 bases and 1 base respectively, with 8 bases between them. The CDR3 has 13 amino acids. CDR3 coding DNA: TGTGCCAGCAGCCAAACTAGCCAAGAGACCCAGTACTTC. Its protein product is CASSQTSQETQYF. Filled out from reference TRBV7-8 and TRBJ2-5, the complete variable domain reads GAGVSQSPRYKVAKRGQDVALRCDPISGHVSLFWYQQALGQGPEFLTYFQNEAQLDKSGLPSDRFFAERPEGSVSTLKIQRTQQEDSAVYLCASSQTSQETQYFGPGTRLLVL.

The table lists this clonotype with a few counts. The V gene is TRBV7-2, the J gene TRBJ1-2; D unresolved. CDR3 size: 13 residues. V dropped 5 bases and J dropped 6 bases, with 13 bases sitting between them. Germline CDR1 is SGHTA and CDR2 is FQGNSA. CDR3 sequence (DNA): TGTGCCAGCAGCCTCTCCGGGGAACATGGCTACACCTTC. Translation: CASSLSGEHGYTF.

A few counts support this clonotype. The chain joins TRBV7-9 to TRBJ2-2; no clear D gene. This CDR3 is built from 17 residues. Germline-derived CDR1 and CDR2 are SEHNR and FQNEAQ (reference sequence). Trimming removed 6 bases from V and 0 bases from J, with 17 bases in between. CDR3 DNA sequence: TGTGCCAGCAGGACCGCCGTGGCTTACGCGAACACCGGGGAGCTGTTTTTT. Translated: CASRTAVAYANTGELFF.

This clonotype has just a few counts. This chain links TRBV29-1 with TRBJ1-2, with D maybe TRBD1 (5 bases). The V gene lost 8 bases and the J gene lost 8 bases, with 15 bases spanning the gap. Germline lookup yields CDR1 SQVTM and CDR2 ANQGSEA. The CDR3 contains 11 residues. CDR3 residues: CSFWGRDGYTF. In DNA form, the CDR3 reads TGCAGCTTTTGGGGGAGAGACGGCTACACCTTC.

The chain is built from TRBV27 and TRBJ2-6; no clear D. The CDR3 extends over 15 amino acids. Germline assignment: CDR1 MNHEY and CDR2 SMNVEV (reference sequence). Trimming left V 4 bases short and J 3 bases short, with 10 bases between. The CDR3 coding sequence is TGTGCCAGCAGTTGGGGTGTTTATGGGGCCAACGTCCTGACTTTC. Protein sequence: CASSWGVYGANVLTF.

V usage is TRBV27 and J usage is TRBJ2-2; 7 nucleotides match TRBD2. Germline V gives CDR1 MNHEY, CDR2 SMNVEV (reference sequence). The CDR3 is made up of 18 amino acids. With 2 bases clipped from V and 6 bases from J, the junction kept 15 bases outside the gene matches. The CDR3 loop is CASSLSGVGVGKAGELFF. CDR3 sequence (DNA): TGTGCCAGCAGTTTAAGCGGGGTCGGGGTTGGGAAGGCCGGGGAGCTGTTTTTT.

The V gene is TRBV7-9, the J gene TRBJ2-7; D could derive from TRBD1 or TRBD2 (6 bases each). Germline V lookup: CDR1 SEHNR, CDR2 FQNEAQ (reference sequence). CDR3 length: 14 amino acids. V dropped 5 bases and J dropped 2 bases, with 13 bases sitting between them. CDR3 bases: TGTGCCAGCAGCCAGGGGACTCTCCCCTACGAGCAGTACTTC. Its translation: CASSQGTLPYEQYF.

This clonotype was seen more than once but under ten times. V usage is TRBV6-5 and J usage is TRBJ1-1; 7 bases agree with TRBD1. This CDR3 comprises 13 residues. The germline V gene encodes CDR1 MNHEY and CDR2 SVGAGI. V lost 9 bases to trimming and J lost 1 base; unmatched junction nucleotides: 5. CDR3 region: CASQGTANTEAFF. CDR3 DNA: TGTGCCAGTCAAGGGACAGCGAACACTGAAGCTTTCTTT.

This clonotype was recorded a few times. This sequence joins TRBV28 and TRBJ1-5, with D unresolved. The CDR3 consists of 15 residues. The ends were cut back, 2 bases at V and 4 bases at J, with 12 bases in the middle. From germline, CDR1 is MDHEN and CDR2 SYDVKM. The CDR3: CASSLLLWENQPQHF. The CDR3, as DNA: TGTGCCAGCAGTTTACTACTCTGGGAAAATCAGCCCCAGCATTTT.